The sequence of this TCR beta chain was determined in a study of radiation and T cells in renal cell carcinoma. Findings of the study overall: From baseline, blood top tumor clonotypes peaked at 2 weeks post-radiation. Pretreatment tumor biopsies were lacking, so baseline clonotypes are unknown.

Regarding time point: blood 2 weeks post-SBRT. Specified treatment: 15 Gy SBRT to primary tumor, nephrectomy 4 weeks later. Clear cell pathology was present in this patient's renal cell carcinoma. A note on this clone: Its target is unknown.

The germline gives CDR1 SGHAT, CDR2 FQDESV (reference sequence). V dropped 5 bases and J dropped 9 bases, with 17 bases sitting between them. The CDR3 has 14 residues. Generated by immunoSEQ multiplex PCR, the TCRdb table keeps only in-frame clones and is missing some. The data hold some 130,000 clones, with 75% to 85% observed a single time. This receptor was taken from a woman aged 60 to 75 with renal cell carcinoma. The chain recombines TRBV11-1 with TRBJ2-4, with a possible D match to TRBD2 (6 bases). This material consisted of blood, taken from a patient whose treatment included radiotherapy and nephrectomy. CDR3 sequence: CASSAGTAGSIQYF. DNA of the CDR3: TGTGCCAGCAGCGCTGGGACCGCGGGGAGCATTCAGTACTTC.